This record covers a single T cell receptor beta chain. Original data processing: Reference gene primer amplification gave estimated nucleated cell counts. Sequencing used immunoSEQ multiplex PCR; TCRdb keeps in-frame clones, though not all of them. D and trimming were read from the DNA, whereas the V and J calls and clone size are those reported in that table. The sample lists 250,000 to 300,000 clones, approximately 91% seen once, with approximately 2% in the top ten. Germline CDR1 is SQVTM and CDR2 is ANQGSEA. The CDR3 is 12 amino acids. V lost 4 bases, J lost 5 bases, and 4 bases stayed unmatched. The data originate from a study of blood T cell repertoires in COVID-19. Overall study context: The United States, Italy and Spain supplied acute and convalescent COVID-19 samples. Sources were T cells, B-cell-depleted T cells, or PBMCs; the material itself was cDNA or gDNA.

Sequences were obtained from peripheral blood. The TCR was taken from a man between 45 and 60 years old with acute or convalescent COVID-19. The rearrangement links TRBV29-1 to TRBJ2-5, with TRBD1 matching 7 bases. In DNA, the CDR3 is TGCAGCGTTGCGAGGGGGCCGGAGACCCAGTACTTC. Amino acids: CSVARGPETQYF.